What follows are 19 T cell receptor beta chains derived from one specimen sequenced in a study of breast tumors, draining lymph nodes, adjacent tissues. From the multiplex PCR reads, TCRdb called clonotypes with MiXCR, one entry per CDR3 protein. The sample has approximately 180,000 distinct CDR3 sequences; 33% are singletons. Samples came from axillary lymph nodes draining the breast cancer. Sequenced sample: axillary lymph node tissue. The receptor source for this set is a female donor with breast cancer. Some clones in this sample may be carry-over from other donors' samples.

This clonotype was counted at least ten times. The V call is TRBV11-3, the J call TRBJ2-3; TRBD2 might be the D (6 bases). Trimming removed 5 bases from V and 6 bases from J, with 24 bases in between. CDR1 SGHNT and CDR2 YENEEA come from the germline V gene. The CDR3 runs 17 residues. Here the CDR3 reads CASSLRGSGPRQDTQYF. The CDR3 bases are TGTGCCAGCAGCCTCCGGGGGTCAGGTCCCCGTCAGGATACGCAGTATTTT.

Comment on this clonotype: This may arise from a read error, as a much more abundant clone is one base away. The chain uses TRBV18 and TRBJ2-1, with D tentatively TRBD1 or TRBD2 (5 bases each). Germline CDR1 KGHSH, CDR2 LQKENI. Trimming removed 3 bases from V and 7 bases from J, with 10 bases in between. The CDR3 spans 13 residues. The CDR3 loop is CASSPGVGNEQFF. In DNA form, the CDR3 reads TGTGCCAGCTCACCGGGGGTGGGTAATGAGCAGTTCTTC. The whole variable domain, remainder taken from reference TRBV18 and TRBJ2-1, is NAGVMQNPRHLVRRRGQEARLRCSPMKGHSHVYWYRQLPEEGLKFMVYLQKENIIDESGMPKERFSAEFPKEGPSILRIQQVVRGDSAAYFCASSPGVGNEQFFGPGTRLTVL.

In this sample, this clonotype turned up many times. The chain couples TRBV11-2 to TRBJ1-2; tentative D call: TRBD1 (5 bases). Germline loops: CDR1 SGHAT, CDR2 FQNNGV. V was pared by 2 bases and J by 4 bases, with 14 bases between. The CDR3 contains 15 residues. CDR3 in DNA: TGTGCCAGCAGCTTATTGGGCAGGGAGGTCTATGGCTACACCTTC. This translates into CASSLLGREVYGYTF.

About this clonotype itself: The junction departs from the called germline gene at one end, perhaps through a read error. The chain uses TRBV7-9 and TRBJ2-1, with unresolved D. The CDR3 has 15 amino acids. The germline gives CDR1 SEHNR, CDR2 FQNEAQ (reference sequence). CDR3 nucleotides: TGTGCCAGCAGTTGCGAGACGGAGATTTTTCCTCTCCACCTCTTC. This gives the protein CASSCETEIFPLHLF.

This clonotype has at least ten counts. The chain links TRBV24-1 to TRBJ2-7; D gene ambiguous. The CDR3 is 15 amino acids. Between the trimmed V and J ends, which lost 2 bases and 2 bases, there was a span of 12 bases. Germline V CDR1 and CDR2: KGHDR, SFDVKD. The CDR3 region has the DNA TGTGCCACCAGTGATTCGCAGGCTTTCCCCTACGAGCAGTACTTC. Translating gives CATSDSQAFPYEQYF.

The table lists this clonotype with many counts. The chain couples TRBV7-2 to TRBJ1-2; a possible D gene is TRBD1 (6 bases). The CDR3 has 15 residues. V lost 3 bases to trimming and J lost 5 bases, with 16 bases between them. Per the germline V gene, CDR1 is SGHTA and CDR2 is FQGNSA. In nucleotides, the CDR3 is TGTGCCAGCAGCTTTAACAGGGACACTCGTTATGGCTACACCTTC. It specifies CASSFNRDTRYGYTF.

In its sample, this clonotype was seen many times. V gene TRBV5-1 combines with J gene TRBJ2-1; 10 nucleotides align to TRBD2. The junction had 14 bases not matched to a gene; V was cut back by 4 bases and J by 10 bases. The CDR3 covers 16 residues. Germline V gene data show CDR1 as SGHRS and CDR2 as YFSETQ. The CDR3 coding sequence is TGCGCCAGCAGCCTATCACTAGCGGGACGCGGAATGGAGCAGTTCTTC. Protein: CASSLSLAGRGMEQFF.

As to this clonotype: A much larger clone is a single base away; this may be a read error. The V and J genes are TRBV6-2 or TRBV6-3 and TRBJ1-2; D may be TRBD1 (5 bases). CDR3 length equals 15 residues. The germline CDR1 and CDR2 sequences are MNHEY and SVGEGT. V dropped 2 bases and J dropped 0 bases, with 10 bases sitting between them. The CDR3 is CASSYPGTANYGYTF. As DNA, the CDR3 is TGTGCCAGCAGTTACCCCGGGACGGCTAACTATGGCTACACCTTC.

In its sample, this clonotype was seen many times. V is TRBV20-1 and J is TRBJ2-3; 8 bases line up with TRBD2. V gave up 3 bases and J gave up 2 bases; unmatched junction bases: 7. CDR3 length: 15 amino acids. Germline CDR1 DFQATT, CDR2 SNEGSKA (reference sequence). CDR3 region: CSASDGLAPTDTQYF. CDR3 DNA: TGCAGTGCTAGCGACGGACTAGCTCCCACAGATACGCAGTATTTT.

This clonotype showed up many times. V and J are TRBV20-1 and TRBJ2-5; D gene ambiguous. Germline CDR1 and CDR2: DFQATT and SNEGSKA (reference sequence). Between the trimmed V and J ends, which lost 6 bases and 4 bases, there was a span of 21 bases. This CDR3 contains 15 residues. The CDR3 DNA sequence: TGCAGTGCCCCTCGTAAGGGCCACTTCGGAGAGACCCAGTACTTC. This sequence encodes CSAPRKGHFGETQYF.

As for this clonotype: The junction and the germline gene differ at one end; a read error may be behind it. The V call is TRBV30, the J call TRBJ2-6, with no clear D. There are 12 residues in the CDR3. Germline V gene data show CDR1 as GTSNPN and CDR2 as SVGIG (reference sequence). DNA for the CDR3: TGTGCCTGGAGTGTCCAGGCCTACACTGAAGCTTTC. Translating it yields CAWSVQAYTEAF.

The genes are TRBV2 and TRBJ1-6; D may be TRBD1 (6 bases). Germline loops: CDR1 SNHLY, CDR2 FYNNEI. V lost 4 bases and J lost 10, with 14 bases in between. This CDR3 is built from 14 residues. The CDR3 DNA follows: TGTGCCAGCAGTGGGGACATGATAGGATCACCCCTCCACTTT. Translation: CASSGDMIGSPLHF. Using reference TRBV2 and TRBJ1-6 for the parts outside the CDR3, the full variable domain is EPEVTQTPSHQVTQMGQEVILRCVPISNHLYFYWYRQILGQKVEFLVSFYNNEISEKSEIFDDQFSVERPDGSNFTLKIRSTKLEDSAMYFCASSGDMIGSPLHFGNGTRLTVT.

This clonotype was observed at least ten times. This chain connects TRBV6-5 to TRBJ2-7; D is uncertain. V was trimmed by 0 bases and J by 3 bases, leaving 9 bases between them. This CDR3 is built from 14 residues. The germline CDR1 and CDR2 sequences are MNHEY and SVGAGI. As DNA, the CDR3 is TGTGCCAGCAGTTACTCGTTTGGGGACTACGAGCAGTACTTC. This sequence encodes CASSYSFGDYEQYF.

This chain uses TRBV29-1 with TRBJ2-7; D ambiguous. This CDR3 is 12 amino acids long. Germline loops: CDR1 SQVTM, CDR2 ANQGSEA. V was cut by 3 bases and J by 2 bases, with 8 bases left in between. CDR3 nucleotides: TGCAGCGTTGAGTATGGGACCTACGAGCAGTACTTC. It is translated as CSVEYGTYEQYF.

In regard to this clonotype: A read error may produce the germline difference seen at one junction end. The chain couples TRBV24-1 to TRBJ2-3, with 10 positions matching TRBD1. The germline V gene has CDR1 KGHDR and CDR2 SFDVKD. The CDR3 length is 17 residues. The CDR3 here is CAASDSGQGTSSDTQYF. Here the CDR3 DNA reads TGTGCCGCCAGTGACTCGGGACAGGGGACATCTTCGGATACGCAGTATTTT.

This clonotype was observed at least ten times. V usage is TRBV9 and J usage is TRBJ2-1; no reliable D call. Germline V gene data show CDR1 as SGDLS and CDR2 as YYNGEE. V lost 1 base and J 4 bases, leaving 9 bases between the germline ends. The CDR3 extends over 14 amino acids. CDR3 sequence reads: CASSVRVGYNEQFF. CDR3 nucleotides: TGTGCCAGCAGCGTAAGGGTGGGATACAATGAGCAGTTCTTC.

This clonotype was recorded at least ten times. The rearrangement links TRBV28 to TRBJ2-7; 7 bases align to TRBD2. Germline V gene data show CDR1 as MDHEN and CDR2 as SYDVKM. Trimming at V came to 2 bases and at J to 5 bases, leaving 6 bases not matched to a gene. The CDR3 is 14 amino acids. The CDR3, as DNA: TGTGCCAGCAGTTTAGTGGGAGGGTTGCACGAGCAGTACTTC. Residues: CASSLVGGLHEQYF.

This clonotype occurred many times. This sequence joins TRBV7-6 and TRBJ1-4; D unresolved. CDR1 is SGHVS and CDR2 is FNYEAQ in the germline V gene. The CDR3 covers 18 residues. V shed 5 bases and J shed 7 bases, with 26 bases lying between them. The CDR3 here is CASSPRSRVVNSGEKLFF. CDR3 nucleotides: TGTGCCAGCAGCCCCCGGTCTAGGGTGGTCAACTCCGGTGAAAAACTGTTTTTT.

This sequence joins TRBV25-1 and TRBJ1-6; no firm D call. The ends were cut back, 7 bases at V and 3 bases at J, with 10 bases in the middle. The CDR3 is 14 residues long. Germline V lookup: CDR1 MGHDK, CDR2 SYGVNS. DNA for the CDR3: TGTGCCAGCAAAGGAGCGGTCTATAATTCACCCCTCCACTTT. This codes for CASKGAVYNSPLHF.